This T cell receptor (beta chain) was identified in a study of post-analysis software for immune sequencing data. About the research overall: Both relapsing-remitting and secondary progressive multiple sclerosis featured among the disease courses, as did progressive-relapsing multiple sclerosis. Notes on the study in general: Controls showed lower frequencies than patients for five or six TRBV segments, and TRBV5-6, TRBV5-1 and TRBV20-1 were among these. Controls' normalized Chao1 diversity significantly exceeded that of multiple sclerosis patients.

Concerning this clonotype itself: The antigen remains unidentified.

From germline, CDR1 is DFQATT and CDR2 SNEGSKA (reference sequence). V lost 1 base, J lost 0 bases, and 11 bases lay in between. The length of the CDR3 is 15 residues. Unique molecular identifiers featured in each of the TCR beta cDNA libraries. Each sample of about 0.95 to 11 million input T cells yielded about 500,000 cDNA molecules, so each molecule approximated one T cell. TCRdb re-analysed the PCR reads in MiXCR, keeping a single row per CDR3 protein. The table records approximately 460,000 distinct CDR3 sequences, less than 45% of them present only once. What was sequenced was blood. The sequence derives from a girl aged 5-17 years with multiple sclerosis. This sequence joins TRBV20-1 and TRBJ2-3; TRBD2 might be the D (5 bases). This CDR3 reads CSARGISGSTDTQYF. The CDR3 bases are TGCAGTGCTAGAGGAATAAGCGGAAGCACAGATACGCAGTATTTT.